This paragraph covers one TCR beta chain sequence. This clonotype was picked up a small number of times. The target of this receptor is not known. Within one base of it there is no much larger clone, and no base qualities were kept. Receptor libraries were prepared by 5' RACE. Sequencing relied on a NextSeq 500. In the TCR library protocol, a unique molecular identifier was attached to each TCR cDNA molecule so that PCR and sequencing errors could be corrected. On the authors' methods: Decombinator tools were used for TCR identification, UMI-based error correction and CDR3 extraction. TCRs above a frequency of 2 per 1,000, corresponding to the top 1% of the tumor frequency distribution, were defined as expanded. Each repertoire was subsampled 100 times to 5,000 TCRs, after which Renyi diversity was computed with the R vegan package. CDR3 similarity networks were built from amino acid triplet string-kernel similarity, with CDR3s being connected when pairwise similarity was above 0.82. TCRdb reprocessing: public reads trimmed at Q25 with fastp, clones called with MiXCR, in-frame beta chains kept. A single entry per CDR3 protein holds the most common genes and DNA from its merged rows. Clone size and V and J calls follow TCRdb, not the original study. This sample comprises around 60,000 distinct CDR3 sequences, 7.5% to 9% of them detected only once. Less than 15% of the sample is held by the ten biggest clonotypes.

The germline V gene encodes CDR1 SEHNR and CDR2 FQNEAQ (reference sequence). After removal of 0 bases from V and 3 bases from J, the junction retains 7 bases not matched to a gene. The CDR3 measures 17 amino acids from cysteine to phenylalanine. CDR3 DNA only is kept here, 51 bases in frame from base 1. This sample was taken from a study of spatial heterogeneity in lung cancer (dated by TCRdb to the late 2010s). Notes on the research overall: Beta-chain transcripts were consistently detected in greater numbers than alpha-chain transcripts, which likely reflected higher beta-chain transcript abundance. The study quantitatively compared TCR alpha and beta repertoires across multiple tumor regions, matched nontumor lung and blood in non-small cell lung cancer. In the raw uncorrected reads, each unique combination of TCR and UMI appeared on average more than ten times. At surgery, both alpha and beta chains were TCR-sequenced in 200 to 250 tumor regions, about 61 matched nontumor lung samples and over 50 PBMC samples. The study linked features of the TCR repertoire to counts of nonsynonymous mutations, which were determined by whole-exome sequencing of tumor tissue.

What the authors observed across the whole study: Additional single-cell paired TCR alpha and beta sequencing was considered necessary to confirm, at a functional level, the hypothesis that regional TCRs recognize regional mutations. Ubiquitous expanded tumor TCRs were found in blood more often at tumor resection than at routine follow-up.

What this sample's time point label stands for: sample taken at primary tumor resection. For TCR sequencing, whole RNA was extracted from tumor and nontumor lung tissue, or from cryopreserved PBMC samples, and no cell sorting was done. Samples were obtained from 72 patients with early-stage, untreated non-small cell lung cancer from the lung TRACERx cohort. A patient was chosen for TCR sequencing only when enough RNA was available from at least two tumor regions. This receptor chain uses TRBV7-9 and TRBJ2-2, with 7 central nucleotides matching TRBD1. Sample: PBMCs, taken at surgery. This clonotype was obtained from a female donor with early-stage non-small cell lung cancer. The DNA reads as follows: TGTGCCAGCAGCTTAGCCGAGGGGGCGTTGGACACCGGGGAGCTGTTTTTT. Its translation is CASSLAEGALDTGELFF.